Below are 30 T cell receptor beta chains sequenced from a single sample in a study of T cells in Graves' hyperthyroidism and ophthalmopathy. TCR beta CDR3 regions were amplified from RNA. A first-round RT-PCR of the TCR CDR3 used the HTBI primer set. TCRdb reanalysed the multiplex PCR reads using MiXCR and keeps one entry per CDR3 protein. The data show some 770,000 distinct CDR3 sequences, over 15% seen once. Material for sequencing was blood. These receptors all stem from a man aged 18-30 years with Graves' hyperthyroidism.

This clonotype was counted a few times. A much larger clone is a single base away; this may be a read error. It is likely a read error, because the conserved phenylalanine at the end of the CDR3 is missing. This chain uses TRBV12-3 or TRBV12-4 with TRBJ2-5; TRBD2 matches 9 bases. This CDR3 spans 14 amino acids. Trimming took 6 bases from V and 2 from J; bases not matched to a gene: 4. In DNA form, the CDR3 reads TGTGCCAGCAGCCAGACTAGCGGTCAAGAGACCCAGTACTAC. Translation: CASSQTSGQETQYY.

This clonotype was observed a handful of times. The gene calls are TRBV20-1 and TRBJ2-4; TRBD1 is a possible D gene (6 bases). Trimming removed 6 bases from V and 10 bases from J, with 16 bases in between. The CDR3 loop spans 12 amino acids. CDR1 is DFQATT and CDR2 is SNEGSKA in the germline V gene (reference sequence). The CDR3 spells CSAGKGQRIQYF. DNA for the CDR3: TGCAGTGCGGGGAAGGGACAAAGGATTCAGTACTTC.

This clonotype was observed at least ten times. This chain joins TRBV7-9 and TRBJ1-2; D not resolved. In germline, CDR1 is SEHNR, CDR2 FQNEAQ (reference sequence). The CDR3 length is 13 residues. V was clipped by 4 bases and J by 1 base, with 7 bases between them. In DNA form, the CDR3 reads TGTGCCAGCAGCTCGTCCTTTAACTATGGCTACACCTTC. It yields the protein CASSSSFNYGYTF.

This clonotype was seen just once. The chain uses TRBV24-1 and TRBJ2-2; D unclear. V was pared by 0 bases and J by 3 bases, with 10 bases between. CDR1 is KGHDR and CDR2 is SFDVKD in the germline V gene. The CDR3 totals 16 residues. The CDR3: CATSDLYSMDTGELFF. As DNA, the CDR3 is TGTGCCACCAGTGATTTGTATTCGATGGACACCGGGGAGCTGTTTTTT.

The table lists this clonotype with many counts. V and J are TRBV12-3 or TRBV12-4 and TRBJ2-7, with 8 bases identical to TRBD2. The CDR3 length is 15 residues. Losses at the gene ends were 6 bases for V and 6 bases for J; bases not matched to a gene: 13. CDR3 in amino acids: CASSPEGAGESEQYF. CDR3 coding DNA: TGTGCCAGCAGCCCTGAGGGAGCGGGAGAGAGCGAGCAGTACTTC.

The V call is TRBV5-6, the J call TRBJ2-5; D uncertain. The CDR3 is made up of 12 amino acids. V was clipped by 2 bases and J by 9 bases, with 11 bases between them. The germline V gene encodes CDR1 SGHDT and CDR2 YYEEEE. Here the CDR3 reads CASSFLFAAQYF. The CDR3 DNA reads as TGTGCCAGCAGCTTTCTGTTCGCGGCCCAGTACTTC.

This clonotype was detected only a few times. V gene TRBV20-1 combines with J gene TRBJ2-3, with D hard to call. V lost 0 bases and J 0 bases, leaving 10 bases between the germline ends. CDR3 length equals 15 residues. Germline assignment: CDR1 DFQATT and CDR2 SNEGSKA (reference sequence). CDR3 in DNA: TGCAGTGCTAGAGATCCCCAAACTAGCACAGATACGCAGTATTTT. Amino acids: CSARDPQTSTDTQYF.

This clonotype appeared a few times. The chain is built from TRBV5-8 and TRBJ2-3; TRBD2 might be the D (6 bases). Germline CDR1 reads SGHTS; CDR2 reads YDEGEE. V was trimmed by 2 bases and J by 4 bases, leaving 14 bases between them. The CDR3 consists of 15 residues. This chain's CDR3 is CASSFAGSMADTQYF. The CDR3 DNA sequence: TGTGCCAGCAGCTTTGCCGGGAGTATGGCAGATACGCAGTATTTT. The full variable domain, rest sourced from reference TRBV5-8 and TRBJ2-3, is EAGVTQSPTHLIKTRGQQATLRCSPISGHTSVYWYQQALGLGLQFLLWYDEGEERNRGNFPPRFSGRQFPNYSSELNVNALELEDSALYLCASSFAGSMADTQYFGPGTRLTVL.

V usage is TRBV7-9 and J usage is TRBJ2-5; 7 positions agree with TRBD1. Per germline, CDR1 SEHNR and CDR2 FQNEAQ (reference sequence). Trimming cost V 5 bases and J 4 bases; bases outside gene matches: 10. CDR3 length equals 15 residues. CDR3 sequence: CASSQGDRRGETQYF. The CDR3 DNA reads as TGTGCCAGCAGCCAGGGGGATAGACGAGGAGAGACCCAGTACTTC.

This clonotype turned up a few times. Here the CDR3 DNA reads TGTGCCAGCAGCTCCTTATTTCACCGGGACAGCCTTCCCCTTAACTATGGCTACACCTTC. Translating gives CASSSLFHRDSLPLNYGYTF. The V and J genes are TRBV7-9 and TRBJ1-2, with 7 positions matching TRBD1. The CDR3 is 20 amino acids. V trimming: 4 bases; J trimming: 1 base; junction bases outside the gene matches: 21. Per the germline V gene, CDR1 is SEHNR and CDR2 is FQNEAQ (reference sequence). Full variable domain (remainder filled in from reference TRBV7-9 and TRBJ1-2): DTGVSQNPRHKITKRGQNVTFRCDPISEHNRLYWYRQTLGQGPEFLTYFQNEAQLEKSRLLSDRFSAERPKGSFSTLEIQRTEQGDSAMYLCASSSLFHRDSLPLNYGYTFGSGTRLTVV.

V is TRBV2 and J is TRBJ2-1, with D possibly matching TRBD1 (6 bases). V shed 2 bases and J shed 6 bases, with 14 bases lying between them. This CDR3 is 15 amino acids long. The V gene's germline CDR1 is SNHLY and CDR2 FYNNEI. The CDR3 bases are TGTGCCAGCAGTGAATTTCGGGCAGGGGCCAATGAGCAGTTCTTC. Its protein is CASSEFRAGANEQFF.

This clonotype turned up a few times. The chain employs TRBV20-1 and TRBJ1-5; D gene unclear. V was cut by 2 bases and J by 6 bases, with 14 bases left in between. This CDR3 contains 14 residues. Germline lookup yields CDR1 DFQATT and CDR2 SNEGSKA (reference sequence). This chain's CDR3 is CSARKDLSGQPQHF. CDR3 bases: TGCAGTGCTAGAAAGGATTTATCAGGTCAGCCCCAGCATTTT.

A few counts support this clonotype. V usage is TRBV4-3 and J usage is TRBJ2-3; either TRBD1 or TRBD2 may supply D (5 bases each). Looked up from germline, CDR1 is LGHNA and CDR2 is YSLEER. This CDR3 is 17 amino acids long. Trimming took 0 bases from V and 4 from J, leaving 17 bases between them. The CDR3 loop reads CASSQEMPGSRSDTQYF. The CDR3 nucleotides are TGCGCCAGCAGCCAAGAAATGCCAGGGAGCAGGTCAGATACGCAGTATTTT.

At least ten counts were recorded for this clonotype. The chain is built from TRBV28 and TRBJ2-1; TRBD1 matches at 10 bases. The CDR3 is 15 residues long. Germline V CDR1 and CDR2: MDHEN, SYDVKM. The J segment lost 7 bases and the V segment lost 7 bases, leaving 10 bases of the junction unmatched. The CDR3 here is CASNLRDRGRNEQFF. The CDR3 coding sequence is TGTGCCAGCAATCTCCGGGACAGGGGAAGAAATGAGCAGTTCTTC.

The CDR3 DNA follows: TGCAGTGCCGTACCGGACAGGGGGATCTACGAGCAGTACTTC. Translated: CSAVPDRGIYEQYF. The chain links TRBV20-1 to TRBJ2-7; 10 positions match TRBD1. Germline V gene sequence: CDR1 DFQATT, CDR2 SNEGSKA (reference sequence). V shed 6 bases and J 3 bases; nucleotides not matched to a gene: 8. The CDR3 contains 14 residues.

This chain links TRBV5-4 with TRBJ2-7; the D is unclear. Looked up from germline, CDR1 is SGHNT and CDR2 is YYREEE (reference sequence). The length of the CDR3 is 13 residues. V dropped 2 bases and J dropped 6 bases, with 12 bases sitting between them. The CDR3 DNA is TGTGCCAGCAGCTTTGACCGTCGGGTCGAGCAGTACTTC. Protein product: CASSFDRRVEQYF.

The CDR3 DNA reads as TGTGCCAGCTCTGGCGGGATCGGCGCAGATACGCAGTATTTT. Its translation is CASSGGIGADTQYF. The chain has TRBV6-2 or TRBV6-3 and TRBJ2-3, with D tentatively TRBD2 (6 bases). Deletions cut 8 bases from V and 4 bases from J, with 16 bases between. Germline V lookup: CDR1 MNHEY, CDR2 SVGEGT. This CDR3 is 14 amino acids long.

For this clonotype: This may be a read error: a much more frequent sequence differs by one nucleotide. The V and J genes are TRBV6-2 or TRBV6-3 and TRBJ1-5; the match to TRBD1 covers 7 bases. Germline V gene lookup returns CDR1 MNHEY and CDR2 SVGEGT. There are 16 residues in the CDR3. DNA of the CDR3: TGTGCCAGCAGTTATGGAACAGGGGCTTTGTCTCAGTCCCAGCATTTT. As protein: CASSYGTGALSQSQHF.

This clonotype was detected only a few times. This sequence joins TRBV25-1 and TRBJ2-5, with D tentatively TRBD1 (5 bases). Trimming shortened V by 2 bases and J by 6 bases, and 13 bases separated the two germline ends. Germline assignment: CDR1 MGHDK and CDR2 SYGVNS. The CDR3 has 14 amino acids. The DNA for the CDR3 is TGTGCCAGCAGTGAAGGAGCAGGGTGGAAGACCCAGTACTTC. As protein: CASSEGAGWKTQYF. Supplemented by reference TRBV25-1 and TRBJ2-5, the full variable domain reads EADIYQTPRYLVIGTGKKITLECSQTMGHDKMYWYQQDPGMELHLIHYSYGVNSTEKGDLSSESTVSRIRTEHFPLTLESARPSHTSQYLCASSEGAGWKTQYFGPGTRLLVL.

The chain employs TRBV6-4 and TRBJ2-1; the match to TRBD2 covers 7 bases. Germline V lookup: CDR1 MRHNA, CDR2 SNTAGT. Losses at the gene ends were 10 bases for V and 3 bases for J; bases not matched to a gene: 15. CDR3 length: 16 residues. CDR3 amino acids: CATSSQAGGGYNEQFF. The CDR3 DNA is TGTGCCACTTCGTCTCAAGCGGGCGGGGGCTACAATGAGCAGTTCTTC.

The rearrangement joins TRBV6-5 to TRBJ2-2, with TRBD2 as a possible D gene (6 bases). Trimming stripped 2 bases from V and 6 bases from J, with 19 bases between. There are 17 residues in the CDR3. The germline CDR1 and CDR2 sequences are MNHEY and SVGAGI. The CDR3, as DNA: TGTGCCAGCAGTTACGAGGTGGCGGGCCGCGGGGCCGGGGAGCTGTTTTTT. It specifies CASSYEVAGRGAGELFF.

This clonotype turned up a few times. This rearrangement joins TRBV28 to TRBJ2-5, with 9 nucleotides matching TRBD1. The length of the CDR3 is 15 residues. Germline CDR1 and CDR2: MDHEN and SYDVKM. Unmatched junction bases numbered 10, after V lost 0 bases and J lost 11 bases. In DNA form, the CDR3 reads TGTGCCAGCAGTTTATGGTCCCTCGGGACAGGGTTTCAGTACTTC. This encodes CASSLWSLGTGFQYF.

A word on this clonotype: A single base separates this from a much larger clone, so it may be a read error. The chain links TRBV9 to TRBJ1-5; possible D gene TRBD1, 5 bases. Germline V gene sequence: CDR1 SGDLS, CDR2 YYNGEE. This CDR3 spans 15 amino acids. V lost 3 bases to trimming and J lost 5 bases, with 15 bases between them. The CDR3 here is CASSADSGGDQPQHF. DNA of the CDR3: TGTGCCAGCAGCGCCGACTCTGGGGGGGATCAGCCCCAGCATTTT. The full variable domain, completed using reference TRBV9 and TRBJ1-5, is DSGVTQTPKHLITATGQRVTLRCSPRSGDLSVYWYQQSLDQGLQFLIQYYNGEERAKGNILERFSAQQFPDLHSELNLSSLELGDSALYFCASSADSGGDQPQHFGDGTRLSIL.

This clonotype was found many times. The rearrangement joins TRBV5-1 to TRBJ2-3; 8 nucleotides agree with TRBD1. V was clipped by 7 bases and J by 2 bases; unmatched bases: 6. This CDR3 contains 14 residues. Germline CDR1 reads SGHRS; CDR2 reads YFSETQ. DNA of the CDR3: TGCGCCAGCCACCCGGGACAGGCCACAGATACGCAGTATTTT. Protein: CASHPGQATDTQYF.

The chain combines TRBV12-3 or TRBV12-4 with TRBJ2-2, with 8 bases matching TRBD1. This CDR3 region has 19 residues. The J segment lost 6 bases and the V segment lost 2 bases, leaving 17 bases of the junction unmatched. DNA for the CDR3: TGTGCCAGCAGTTTACCACTCCTGACAGGGGAGGAAGGCGCCGGGGAGCTGTTTTTT. It specifies CASSLPLLTGEEGAGELFF.

This clonotype was seen ten or more times. The chain employs TRBV11-2 and TRBJ2-5; the match to TRBD2 covers 9 bases. Germline CDR1 reads SGHAT; CDR2 reads FQNNGV. The CDR3 contains 15 residues. Trimming cost V 2 bases and J 2 bases; bases outside gene matches: 3. The CDR3 DNA sequence: TGTGCCAGCAGCTTATGGACTAGCGAACAAGAGACCCAGTACTTC. Protein product: CASSLWTSEQETQYF. Filled out from reference TRBV11-2 and TRBJ2-5, the complete variable domain reads EAGVAQSPRYKIIEKRQSVAFWCNPISGHATLYWYQQILGQGPKLLIQFQNNGVVDDSQLPKDRFSAERLKGVDSTLKIQPAKLEDSAVYLCASSLWTSEQETQYFGPGTRLLVL.

This clonotype has just a few counts. The V call is TRBV20-1, the J call TRBJ2-1; weak D call: TRBD2 (6 bases). Germline lookup yields CDR1 DFQATT and CDR2 SNEGSKA (reference sequence). The germline V and J ends were trimmed by 6 bases and 0 bases, with 15 bases remaining between them. CDR3 size: 15 residues. Written as DNA, the CDR3 is TGCAGTGCCCCGCGGGACTTCAGCTCCTACAATGAGCAGTTCTTC. This encodes CSAPRDFSSYNEQFF.

The sample holds many counts of this clonotype. The chain uses TRBV18 and TRBJ2-1; tentatively, D is TRBD2 (6 bases). The CDR3 has 17 residues. V gave up 3 bases and J gave up 3 bases, with 18 bases separating them. The germline gives CDR1 KGHSH, CDR2 LQKENI. Written as DNA, the CDR3 is TGTGCCAGCTCACCCAGGTCTCTGCGGGGTGACTACAATGAGCAGTTCTTC. Translated: CASSPRSLRGDYNEQFF.

The CDR3 protein is CASSHPRQGLYEQYF. The CDR3 bases are TGTGCCAGCAGCCACCCTCGGCAGGGCCTTTACGAGCAGTACTTC. The genes are TRBV7-9 and TRBJ2-7; D is possibly TRBD1 (5 bases). The CDR3 extends over 15 amino acids. Germline lookup yields CDR1 SEHNR and CDR2 FQNEAQ (reference sequence). The germline V and J ends were trimmed by 5 bases and 4 bases, with 18 bases remaining between them.

This clonotype was seen many times. The chain uses TRBV14 and TRBJ2-7; 8 bases fit TRBD1. The CDR3 runs to 13 residues. J was trimmed by 2 bases and V by 9 bases; bases with no gene match: 6. Germline loops: CDR1 SGHDN, CDR2 FVKESK. Written as DNA, the CDR3 is TGTGCCAGAGAGGACAGGGTAACCTACGAGCAGTACTTC. Its protein is CAREDRVTYEQYF.